A single sample is the source of the 23 T cell receptor beta chains below, sequenced in a study of persistence of HIV-infected CD4 T cells. This was the immunoSEQ version 4 assay in survey mode. Some clones are missing from TCRdb's copy, which holds only in-frame ones; the method was immunoSEQ multiplex PCR. The sample consists of about 40,000 clones, about 84% of them appearing once. These receptors' targets are unknown. An overlapping HIV-1 Gag peptide pool stimulated these cells at roughly 1 ug/peptide/mL. CD40L/CD69 double-negative CD45RO-high memory CD4+ T cells were collected. Sequenced here: CD4+ T cells sorted from PBMCs after approximately 18-hour stimulation, sampled from a patient who received antiretroviral therapy. Receptor source: an adult man with HIV who was CMV-seropositive.

This chain joins TRBV6-1 and TRBJ1-1; D gene ambiguous. CDR1 and CDR2 (germline): MNHNS, SASEGT. Trimming removed 2 bases from V and 5 bases from J, with 15 bases in between. This CDR3 contains 15 residues. The CDR3: CASSESAWARTEAFF. Written as DNA, the CDR3 is TGTGCCAGCAGTGAATCGGCATGGGCGAGGACTGAAGCTTTCTTT.

This sequence joins TRBV4-1 and TRBJ1-2; the match to TRBD1 covers 8 bases. The CDR3 runs 14 residues. In germline, CDR1 is MGHRA, CDR2 YSYEKL. The V gene end was trimmed by 3 bases and the J gene end by 8 bases; junction bases not matched to a gene: 8. The CDR3 here is CASSHPDRGGGYTF. Here the CDR3 DNA reads TGCGCCAGCAGCCACCCCGACAGGGGAGGAGGCTACACCTTC.

This clone was counted only a few times. V gene TRBV7-3 combines with J gene TRBJ1-6; the D is unclear. V was trimmed by 2 bases and J by 13 bases, leaving 15 bases between them. The germline gives CDR1 SGHTA, CDR2 FQGTGA. There are 14 residues in the CDR3. CDR3 coding DNA: TGTGCCAGCAGCTTAGCCGCCAGCAGTTCGCCCCTCCACTTT. Translating gives CASSLAASSSPLHF.

This chain uses TRBV27 with TRBJ1-4; D uncertain. V lost 7 bases and J lost 6, with 15 bases in between. CDR1 is MNHEY and CDR2 is SMNVEV in the germline V gene (reference sequence). The CDR3 runs to 14 residues. The CDR3 nucleotides read TGTGCCAGCAAATCCCTCCTGTCATATGAAAAACTGTTTTTT. As protein: CASKSLLSYEKLFF. The full variable domain, in which reference TRBV27 and TRBJ1-4 provide the parts outside the CDR3, is EAQVTQNPRYLITVTGKKLTVTCSQNMNHEYMSWYRQDPGLGLRQIYYSMNVEVTDKGDVPEGYKVSRKEKRNFPLILESPSPNQTSLYFCASKSLLSYEKLFFGSGTQLSVL.

This clone appeared a few times. The gene calls are TRBV4-3 and TRBJ1-1; D is unresolved. Germline lookup yields CDR1 LGHNA and CDR2 YSLEER. The CDR3 totals 16 residues. Trimming removed 4 bases at V and 0 bases at J, with 15 bases between. The CDR3 DNA follows: TGCGCCAGCAGCCTAGAAGGTTCGCTCATGAACACTGAAGCTTTCTTT. Encoded protein: CASSLEGSLMNTEAFF.

This clone occurred once. The V call is TRBV7-2, the J call TRBJ1-3, with TRBD1 as a possible D gene (5 bases). The CDR3 totals 15 residues. V lost 3 bases, J lost 2 bases, and 11 bases lay in between. The V gene's germline CDR1 is SGHTA and CDR2 FQGNSA. The CDR3 bases are TGTGCCAGCAGCTTGGCAGGGACCACTGGAAACACCATATATTTT. It codes for CASSLAGTTGNTIYF.

The chain recombines TRBV28 with TRBJ1-4; the match to TRBD1 covers 10 bases. The length of the CDR3 is 13 residues. Unmatched junction bases numbered 10, after V lost 5 bases and J lost 16 bases. The germline CDR1 and CDR2 sequences are MDHEN and SYDVKM. CDR3 region: CASSPPDRGPWFF. The CDR3 nucleotides are TGTGCCAGCAGTCCCCCCGACAGGGGGCCGTGGTTTTTT.

The genes are TRBV18 and TRBJ2-2; D gene ambiguous. Trimming removed 1 base at V and 2 bases at J, with 5 bases between. This CDR3 region has 14 residues. The germline V gene has CDR1 KGHSH and CDR2 LQKENI. CDR3 loop: CASSPQGNTGELFF. The CDR3 DNA is TGTGCCAGCTCACCACAGGGAAACACCGGGGAGCTGTTTTTT.

The gene calls are TRBV6-5 and TRBJ2-1, with TRBD1 as a possible D gene (6 bases). The V end lost 5 bases, the J end lost 4 bases, and 12 bases lay between the germline ends. The length of the CDR3 is 14 residues. The germline gives CDR1 MNHEY, CDR2 SVGAGI. CDR3 DNA sequence: TGTGCCAGCAGTCTCCGGACAGCTTACAATGAGCAGTTCTTC. This gives the protein CASSLRTAYNEQFF.

The V call is TRBV2, the J call TRBJ1-1; no clear D. This CDR3 has 12 amino acids. Trimming removed 0 bases from V and 11 bases from J, with 10 bases in between. Germline loops: CDR1 SNHLY, CDR2 FYNNEI. This CDR3 reads CASSEARRSAFF. In nucleotides, the CDR3 is TGTGCCAGCAGTGAAGCGCGGAGGTCGGCTTTCTTT.

The chain carries TRBV29-1 and TRBJ2-3; maybe TRBD2 (6 bases). The ends were cut back, 4 bases at V and 3 bases at J, with 11 bases in the middle. The CDR3 is 13 residues long. Germline CDR1 and CDR2: SQVTM and ANQGSEA. As DNA, the CDR3 is TGCAGCGTTGTCGGGGGAGGAACAGATACGCAGTATTTT. Encoded protein: CSVVGGGTDTQYF.

V is TRBV27 and J is TRBJ2-7, with D unresolved. Trimming shortened V by 6 bases and J by 0 bases, and 9 bases separated the two germline ends. CDR1 and CDR2 from the germline V gene are MNHEY and SMNVEV (reference sequence). This CDR3 is built from 13 residues. This CDR3 reads CASRPSGSYEQYF. CDR3 bases: TGTGCCAGCAGGCCCTCGGGCTCCTACGAGCAGTACTTC.

The V gene is TRBV20-1, the J gene TRBJ2-2, with 9 bases fitting TRBD2. The junction had 8 bases not matched to a gene; V was cut back by 3 bases and J by 3 bases. The CDR3 is made up of 16 amino acids. Germline V CDR1 and CDR2: DFQATT, SNEGSKA (reference sequence). CDR3 amino acids: CSASVGGRGYTGELFF. The CDR3 DNA reads TGCAGTGCTAGTGTGGGCGGGAGGGGGTACACCGGGGAGCTGTTTTTT.

The CDR3 DNA is TGTGCCATCAGGGTTCCCGCGAACACCGGGGAGCTGTTTTTT. Residues: CAIRVPANTGELFF. The V and J genes are TRBV10-3 and TRBJ2-2, with D unresolved. V was clipped by 6 bases and J by 0 bases, with 8 bases between them. This CDR3 contains 14 residues. Germline CDR1 is ENHRY and CDR2 is SYGVKD.

This clone was seen more than once but under ten times. This rearrangement joins TRBV4-1 to TRBJ1-5; D is unresolved. The V end lost 1 base, the J end lost 4 bases, and 11 bases lay between the germline ends. The CDR3 consists of 15 residues. Germline V gene data show CDR1 as MGHRA and CDR2 as YSYEKL. CDR3 coding DNA: TGCGCCAGCAGCCAAGCTGCAGGCTTAAATCAGCCCCAGCATTTT. Translation gives CASSQAAGLNQPQHF.

The rearrangement joins TRBV7-9 to TRBJ1-2; D is unclear. Germline V gives CDR1 SEHNR, CDR2 FQNEAQ (reference sequence). CDR3 size: 11 residues. The V end was cut by 5 bases, the J end by 7 bases, with 8 bases between. CDR3 region: CASSTEGGYTF. The DNA of the CDR3 is TGTGCCAGCAGCACCGAGGGTGGCTACACCTTC.

The chain is built from TRBV29-1 and TRBJ2-2; tentatively, D is TRBD1 (5 bases). V was trimmed by 7 bases and J by 0 bases, leaving 9 bases between them. The CDR3 consists of 13 residues. CDR1 and CDR2 from the germline V gene are SQVTM and ANQGSEA. As DNA, the CDR3 is TGCAGCGCCTGGACACCGAACACCGGGGAGCTGTTTTTT. It translates to CSAWTPNTGELFF.

The rearrangement uses TRBV7-9 and TRBJ2-1; possibly TRBD2 for D (5 bases). CDR3 length: 15 residues. V dropped 4 bases and J dropped 0 bases, with 10 bases sitting between them. CDR1 is SEHNR and CDR2 is FQNEAQ in the germline V gene (reference sequence). CDR3 protein: CASSSRRSSYNEQFF. DNA for the CDR3: TGTGCCAGCAGCTCTAGGAGGAGCTCCTACAATGAGCAGTTCTTC.

The chain links TRBV4-1 to TRBJ2-5, with D perhaps matching TRBD2 (6 bases). CDR3 length: 15 residues. Germline assignment: CDR1 MGHRA and CDR2 YSYEKL. V gave up 1 base and J gave up 5 bases, with 14 bases separating them. CDR3 sequence: CASSQARRGGETQYF. As DNA, the CDR3 is TGCGCCAGCAGCCAAGCGCGGCGAGGAGGGGAGACCCAGTACTTC.

The gene calls are TRBV2 and TRBJ1-2; D call uncertain. The CDR3 covers 12 residues. In germline, CDR1 is SNHLY, CDR2 FYNNEI. The ends were cut back, 4 bases at V and 7 bases at J, with 10 bases in the middle. The CDR3 spells CASSVEGFGYTF. As DNA, the CDR3 is TGTGCCAGCAGTGTGGAAGGGTTTGGCTACACCTTC.

As DNA, the CDR3 is TGTGCCAGCAGCTCAACTAAGCCGGGAGAGCTGTTTTTT. This codes for CASSSTKPGELFF. The chain joins TRBV7-2 to TRBJ2-2; a possible D gene is TRBD2 (5 bases). Trimming took 4 bases from V and 11 from J, leaving 14 bases between them. The germline V gene encodes CDR1 SGHTA and CDR2 FQGNSA. The CDR3 consists of 13 residues.

The rearrangement uses TRBV27 and TRBJ2-6; D is perhaps TRBD1 or TRBD2 (7 bases each). The CDR3 is 18 residues long. V was pared by 8 bases and J by 0 bases, with 20 bases between. Germline CDR1 is MNHEY and CDR2 is SMNVEV (reference sequence). DNA of the CDR3: TGTGCCAGCCTCATTGGGAGGGGGCCCTACTCTGGGGCCAACGTCCTGACTTTC. Amino acid sequence: CASLIGRGPYSGANVLTF.

The chain recombines TRBV30 with TRBJ2-7; either TRBD1 or TRBD2 may supply D (5 bases each). The germline V gene encodes CDR1 GTSNPN and CDR2 SVGIG (reference sequence). Trimming pared 0 bases from V and 7 bases from J, leaving 13 bases between. This CDR3 has 13 residues. The CDR3 sequence is CAWSVQVRGEQYF. The CDR3 region has the DNA TGTGCCTGGAGTGTACAGGTTCGGGGAGAGCAGTACTTC.